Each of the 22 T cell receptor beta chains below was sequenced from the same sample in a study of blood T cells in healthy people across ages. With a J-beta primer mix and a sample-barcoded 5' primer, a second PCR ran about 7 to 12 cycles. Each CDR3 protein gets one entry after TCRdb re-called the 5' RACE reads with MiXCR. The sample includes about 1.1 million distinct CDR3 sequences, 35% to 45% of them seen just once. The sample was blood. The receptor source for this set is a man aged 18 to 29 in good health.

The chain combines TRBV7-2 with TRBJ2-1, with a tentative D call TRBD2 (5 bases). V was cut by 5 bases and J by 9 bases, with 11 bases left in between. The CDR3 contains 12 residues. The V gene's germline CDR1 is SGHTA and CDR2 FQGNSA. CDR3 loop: CASSRFEGEQFF. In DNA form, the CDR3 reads TGTGCCAGCAGCCGGTTTGAGGGTGAGCAGTTCTTC.

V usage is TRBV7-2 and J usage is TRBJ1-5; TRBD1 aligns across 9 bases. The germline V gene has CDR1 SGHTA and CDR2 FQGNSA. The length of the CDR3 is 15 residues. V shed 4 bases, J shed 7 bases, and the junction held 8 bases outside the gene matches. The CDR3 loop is CASSSSGQGRQPQHF. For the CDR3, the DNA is TGTGCCAGCAGCTCCTCTGGACAGGGGAGGCAGCCCCAGCATTTT.

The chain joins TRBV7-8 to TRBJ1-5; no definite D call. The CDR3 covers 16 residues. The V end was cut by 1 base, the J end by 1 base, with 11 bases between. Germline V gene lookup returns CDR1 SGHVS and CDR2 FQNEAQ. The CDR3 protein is CASSLGGMVSNQPQHF. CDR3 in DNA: TGTGCCAGCAGCTTAGGGGGAATGGTGAGCAATCAGCCCCAGCATTTT.

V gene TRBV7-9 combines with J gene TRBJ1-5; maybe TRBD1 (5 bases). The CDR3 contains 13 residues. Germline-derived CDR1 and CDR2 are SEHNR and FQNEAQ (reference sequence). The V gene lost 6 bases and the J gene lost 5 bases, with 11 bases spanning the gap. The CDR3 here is CASRGGSDQPQHF. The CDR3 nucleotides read TGTGCCAGCAGGGGGGGATCCGATCAGCCCCAGCATTTT.

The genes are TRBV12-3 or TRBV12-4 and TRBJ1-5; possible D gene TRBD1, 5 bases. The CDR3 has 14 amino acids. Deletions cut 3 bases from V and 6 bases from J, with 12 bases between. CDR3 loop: CASSFSTRGQPQHF. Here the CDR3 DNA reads TGTGCCAGCAGTTTTTCTACGAGGGGTCAGCCCCAGCATTTT.

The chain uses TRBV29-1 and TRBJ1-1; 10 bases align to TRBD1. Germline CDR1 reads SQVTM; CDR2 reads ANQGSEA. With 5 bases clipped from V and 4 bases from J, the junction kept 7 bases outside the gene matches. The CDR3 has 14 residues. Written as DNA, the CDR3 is TGCAGCGTTCCCCCGACAGGGGGCAGCACTGAAGCTTTCTTT. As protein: CSVPPTGGSTEAFF.

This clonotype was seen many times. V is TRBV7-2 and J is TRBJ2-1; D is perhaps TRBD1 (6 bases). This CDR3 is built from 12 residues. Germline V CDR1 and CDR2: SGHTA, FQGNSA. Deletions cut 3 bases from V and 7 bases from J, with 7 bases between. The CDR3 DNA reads TGTGCCAGCAGCTTGCAGGGGAATGAGCAGTTCTTC. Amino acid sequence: CASSLQGNEQFF.

The CDR3 here is CASSQGWLRAFF. CDR3 bases: TGTGCCAGCAGCCAAGGATGGCTTCGAGCTTTCTTT. The chain recombines TRBV14 with TRBJ1-1; D gene ambiguous. Germline V gene data show CDR1 as SGHDN and CDR2 as FVKESK. Trimming pared 1 base from V and 10 bases from J, leaving 10 bases between. The CDR3 runs 12 residues.

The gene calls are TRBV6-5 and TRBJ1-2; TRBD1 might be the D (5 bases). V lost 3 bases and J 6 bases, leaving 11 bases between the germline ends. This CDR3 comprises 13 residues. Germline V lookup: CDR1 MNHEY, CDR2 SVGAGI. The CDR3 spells CASSYQGSNGYTF. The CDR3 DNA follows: TGTGCCAGCAGTTATCAGGGTTCGAATGGCTACACCTTC.

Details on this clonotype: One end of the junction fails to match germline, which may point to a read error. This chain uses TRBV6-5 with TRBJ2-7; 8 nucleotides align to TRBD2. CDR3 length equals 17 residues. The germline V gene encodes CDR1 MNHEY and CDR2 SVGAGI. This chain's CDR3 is CAGSYSIGGGRYNEQYF. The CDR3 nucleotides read TGTGCCGGCAGTTACTCGATCGGCGGGGGGCGGTACAATGAGCAGTACTTC.

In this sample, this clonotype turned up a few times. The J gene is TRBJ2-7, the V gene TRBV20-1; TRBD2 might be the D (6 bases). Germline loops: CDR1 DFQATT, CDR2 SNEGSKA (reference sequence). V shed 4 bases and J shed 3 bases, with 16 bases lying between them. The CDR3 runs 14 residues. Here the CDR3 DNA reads TGCAGTGCTAAGAGCGGGCAGATTGACTACGAGCAGTACTTC. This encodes CSAKSGQIDYEQYF.

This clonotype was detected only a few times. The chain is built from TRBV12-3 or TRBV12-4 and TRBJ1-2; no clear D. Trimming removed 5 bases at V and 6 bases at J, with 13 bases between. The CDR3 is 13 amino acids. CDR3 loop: CASSPTPPNGYTF. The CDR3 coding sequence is TGTGCCAGCAGTCCCACCCCTCCCAATGGCTACACCTTC.

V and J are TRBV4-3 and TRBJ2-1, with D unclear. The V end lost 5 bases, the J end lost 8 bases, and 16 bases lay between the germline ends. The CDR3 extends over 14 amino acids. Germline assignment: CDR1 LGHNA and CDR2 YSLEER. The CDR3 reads CASSVVERGDEQFF. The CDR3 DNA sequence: TGCGCCAGCAGCGTCGTGGAACGTGGGGATGAGCAGTTCTTC.

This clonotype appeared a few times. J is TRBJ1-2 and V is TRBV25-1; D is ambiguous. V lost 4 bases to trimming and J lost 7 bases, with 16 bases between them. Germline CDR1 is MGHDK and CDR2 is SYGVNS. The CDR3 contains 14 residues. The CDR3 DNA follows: TGTGCCAGCAGTGGCGGGGATTTGGCGTTTGGCTACACCTTC. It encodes CASSGGDLAFGYTF.

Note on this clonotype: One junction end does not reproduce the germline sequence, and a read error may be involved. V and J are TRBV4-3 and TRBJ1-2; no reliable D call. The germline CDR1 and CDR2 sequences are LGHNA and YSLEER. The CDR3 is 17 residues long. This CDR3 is CASSQEFQASTNYGHTF. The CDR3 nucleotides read TGCGCCAGCAGCCAAGAATTCCAGGCCTCTACTAACTATGGCCACACCTTC.

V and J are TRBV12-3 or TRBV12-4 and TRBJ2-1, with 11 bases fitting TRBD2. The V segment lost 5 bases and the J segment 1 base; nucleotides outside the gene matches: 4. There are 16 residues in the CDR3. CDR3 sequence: CASSPTSGESYNEQFF. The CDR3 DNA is TGTGCCAGCAGTCCGACTAGCGGGGAATCCTACAATGAGCAGTTCTTC.

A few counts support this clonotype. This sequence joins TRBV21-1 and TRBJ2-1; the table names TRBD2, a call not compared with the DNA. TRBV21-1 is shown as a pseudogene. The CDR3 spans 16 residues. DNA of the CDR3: TGTGCCAGCAGCAAAGAGTGGCTAGCGGGTCGTCGTGAGCAGTTCTTC. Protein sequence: CASSKEWLAGRREQFF.

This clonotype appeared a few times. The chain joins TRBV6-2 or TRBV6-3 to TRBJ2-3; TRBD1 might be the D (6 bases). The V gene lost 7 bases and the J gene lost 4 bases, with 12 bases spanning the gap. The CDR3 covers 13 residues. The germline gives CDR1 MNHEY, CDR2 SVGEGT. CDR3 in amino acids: CASKGDGPDTQYF. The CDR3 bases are TGTGCCAGCAAGGGGGATGGCCCAGATACGCAGTATTTT.

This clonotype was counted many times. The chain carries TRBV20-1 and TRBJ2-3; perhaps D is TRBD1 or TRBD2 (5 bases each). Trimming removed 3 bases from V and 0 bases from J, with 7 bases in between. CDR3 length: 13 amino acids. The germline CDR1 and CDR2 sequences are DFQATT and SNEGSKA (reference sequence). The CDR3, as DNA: TGCAGTGCTAGCGGGACGAGCACAGATACGCAGTATTTT. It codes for CSASGTSTDTQYF.

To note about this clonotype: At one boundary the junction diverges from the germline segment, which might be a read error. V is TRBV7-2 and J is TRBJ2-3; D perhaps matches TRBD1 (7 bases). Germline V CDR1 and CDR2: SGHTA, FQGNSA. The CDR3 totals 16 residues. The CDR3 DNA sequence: TGTGCCAGTAGCTTAAGTGGAGGGGCTGGGACAGATGCGCAGTATTTT. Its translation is CASSLSGGAGTDAQYF.

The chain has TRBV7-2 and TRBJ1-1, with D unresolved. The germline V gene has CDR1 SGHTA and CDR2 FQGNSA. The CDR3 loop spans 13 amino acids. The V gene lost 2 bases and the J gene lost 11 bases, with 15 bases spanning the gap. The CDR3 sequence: CASSLTDVRVAFF. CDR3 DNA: TGTGCCAGCAGCTTAACGGACGTAAGAGTCGCTTTCTTT.

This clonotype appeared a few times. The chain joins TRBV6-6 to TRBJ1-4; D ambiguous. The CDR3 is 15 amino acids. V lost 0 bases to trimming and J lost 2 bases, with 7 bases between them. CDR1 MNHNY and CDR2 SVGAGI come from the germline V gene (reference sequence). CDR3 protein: CASSYSQGTNEKLFF. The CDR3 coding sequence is TGTGCCAGCAGTTACTCTCAAGGCACTAATGAAAAACTGTTTTTT.